The subject of this entry is one T cell receptor beta chain. This entry is derived from a study of blood T cell repertoires in COVID-19. About the study: From T cells, B-cell-depleted T cells, or PBMCs came the material, which was cDNA or gDNA.

Original analysis: Reference gene primers were amplified, and this amplification served to estimate nucleated cell counts. TCRdb's table, derived via immunoSEQ multiplex PCR, lists solely in-frame clones and lacks some. That table supplies the V and J calls and clone size; D and trimming were determined from the DNA. The sample records about 23,000 clones, 94% being singletons. CDR3 length: 16 amino acids. The ends lost 6 bases at V and 2 bases at J; junction bases unmatched: 7. In germline, CDR1 is SEHNR, CDR2 FQNEAQ (reference sequence). The chain is built from TRBV7-9 and TRBJ2-3; 11 positions match TRBD2. This clonotype was sampled from a woman in her 50s with active COVID-19. What was sequenced was peripheral blood. The CDR3 here is CASRTPSGGSTDTQYF. CDR3 coding DNA: TGTGCCAGCAGGACCCCTAGCGGGGGGTCCACAGATACGCAGTATTTT.